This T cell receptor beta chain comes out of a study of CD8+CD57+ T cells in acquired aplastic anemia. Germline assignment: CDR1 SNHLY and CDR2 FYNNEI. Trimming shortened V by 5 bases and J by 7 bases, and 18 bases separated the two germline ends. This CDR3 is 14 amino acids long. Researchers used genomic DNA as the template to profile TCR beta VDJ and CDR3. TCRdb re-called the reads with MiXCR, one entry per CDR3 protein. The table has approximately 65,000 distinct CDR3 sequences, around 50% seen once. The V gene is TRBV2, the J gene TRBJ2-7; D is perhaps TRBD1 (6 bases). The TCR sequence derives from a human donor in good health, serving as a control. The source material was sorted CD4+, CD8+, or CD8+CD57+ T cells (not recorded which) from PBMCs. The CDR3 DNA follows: TGTGCCAGCAGTAGAACAGGGAACACCGGGGAGCAGTACTTC. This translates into CASSRTGNTGEQYF.